Below are 4 T cell receptor beta chains sequenced from a single sample in a study of regulatory T cells in long-lasting Graves disease. Time point noted: newly diagnosed GD, antithyroid drugs for less than 3 months. The TCR library was made from RNA that had been extracted from PBMCs in TRIzol. Combining iRepertoire HTBI primers with Arm-PCR of CDR3 regions, the authors built TCR beta libraries. MiXCR was run by TCRdb on the multiplex PCR reads, yielding one entry per CDR3 protein. The table has around 500,000 distinct CDR3 sequences, roughly 12% seen once. In addition, the sample was reused for a study of T cells in Graves' hyperthyroidism and ophthalmopathy.

Source: peripheral blood mononuclear cells (PBMCs), taken at new diagnosis, from a patient treated with antithyroid drugs. Source of these receptors: a man aged 30 to 39 with Graves disease.

The chain carries TRBV19 and TRBJ2-7, with D possibly TRBD2 on 5 matching bases. CDR3 size: 13 residues. Germline CDR1 and CDR2: LNHDA and SQIVND (reference sequence). V gave up 10 bases and J gave up 0 bases, with 13 bases separating them. CDR3 DNA sequence: TGTGCCACCACTGTGGAGGACTCCTACGAGCAGTACTTC. It translates to CATTVEDSYEQYF.

The chain is built from TRBV18 and TRBJ2-2; D remains ambiguous. The CDR3 has 12 residues. Trimming took 7 bases from V and 3 from J, leaving 6 bases between them. Germline CDR1 and CDR2: KGHSH and LQKENI. CDR3 residues: CASFKYTGELFF. CDR3 DNA sequence: TGTGCCAGCTTCAAATACACCGGGGAGCTGTTTTTT.

This clonotype was found many times. The V gene is TRBV7-2, the J gene TRBJ2-1; 10 bases are shared with TRBD2. V shed 5 bases and J 1 base; nucleotides not matched to a gene: 14. Germline V lookup: CDR1 SGHTA, CDR2 FQGNSA. There are 19 residues in the CDR3. In nucleotides, the CDR3 is TGTGCCAGCAGCCAAGACCCCAGAGCGGGAGGGGGATCCTACAATGAGCAGTTCTTC. It codes for CASSQDPRAGGGSYNEQFF.

This clonotype has a count of ten or more. CDR3 region: CATSEDRGSYGYTF. The DNA of the CDR3 is TGTGCCACCAGTGAGGACAGGGGATCCTATGGCTACACCTTC. The chain combines TRBV24-1 with TRBJ1-2; 9 bases line up with TRBD1. CDR1 and CDR2 from the germline V gene are KGHDR and SFDVKD. The junction had 3 bases not matched to a gene; V was cut back by 4 bases and J by 4 bases. There are 14 residues in the CDR3.